Shown below are 18 T cell receptor beta chains from a single sample sequenced in a study of blood T cells in healthy people across ages. PCR was performed a second time for about 6 to 11 cycles using a sample-barcoded 5' primer and a J-beta primer mix. TCRdb used MiXCR to reprocess the 5' RACE reads, holding one entry per CDR3 protein. This table has about 640,000 distinct CDR3 sequences, about 30% appearing once. Sequenced material: blood. The receptor set was obtained from a woman of 80 years or more in good health.

The chain uses TRBV9 and TRBJ1-6; D is undetermined. The V and J ends lost 0 bases and 6 bases respectively, with 4 bases between them. The CDR3 runs to 13 residues. CDR1 SGDLS and CDR2 YYNGEE come from the germline V gene. CDR3 in amino acids: CASSVDANSPLHF. CDR3 nucleotides: TGTGCCAGCAGCGTAGATGCTAATTCACCCCTCCACTTT.

This clonotype occurred many times. This chain uses TRBV6-2 or TRBV6-3 with TRBJ2-7; D unclear. Trimming left V 3 bases short and J 2 bases short, with 17 bases between. Germline V gene data show CDR1 as MNHEY and CDR2 as SVGEGT. The CDR3 has 16 residues. Written as DNA, the CDR3 is TGTGCCAGCAGTTATAACCCGCAGGCCGTAACCTACGAGCAGTACTTC. This codes for CASSYNPQAVTYEQYF.

The chain has TRBV5-1 and TRBJ1-1, with 8 bases that match TRBD1. V lost 7 bases to trimming and J lost 1 base; unmatched junction nucleotides: 6. The CDR3 consists of 14 residues. Germline V lookup: CDR1 SGHRS, CDR2 YFSETQ. CDR3 bases: TGCGCCAGCTATTCCGGGACAGGGAACACTGAAGCTTTCTTT. This codes for CASYSGTGNTEAFF.

The chain combines TRBV29-1 with TRBJ1-2; D gene uncertain. V dropped 4 bases and J dropped 8 bases, with 14 bases sitting between them. Per the germline V gene, CDR1 is SQVTM and CDR2 is ANQGSEA. CDR3 length equals 12 residues. The CDR3 nucleotides are TGCAGCGTTGGTCCTGCGGTCCCGGGCTACACCTTC. Protein sequence: CSVGPAVPGYTF.

Comment on this clonotype: A much bigger clone sits one base away, suggesting this may be a read error. The V call is TRBV7-2, the J call TRBJ2-5; TRBD1 is a possible D gene (7 bases). The CDR3 is 15 residues long. Trimming took 4 bases from V and 5 from J, leaving 17 bases between them. Germline V gene lookup returns CDR1 SGHTA and CDR2 FQGNSA. CDR3 in amino acids: CASSSWTGGGETQYF. CDR3 sequence (DNA): TGTGCCAGCAGCTCCTGGACAGGAGGGGGGGAGACCCAGTACTTC.

In regard to this clonotype: This could be a read error, since a much larger clone is one nucleotide away. In DNA form, the CDR3 reads TGTGCCGGCAGTTTTCAAAATCAGCCCCAGCATTTT. This encodes CAGSFQNQPQHF. V gene TRBV7-9 combines with J gene TRBJ1-5; D ambiguous. Germline CDR1 and CDR2: SEHNR and FQNEAQ (reference sequence). This CDR3 contains 12 residues. The variable domain in full, completed from reference TRBV7-9 and TRBJ1-5, reads DTGVSQNPRHKITKRGQNVTFRCDPISEHNRLYWYRQTLGQGPEFLTYFQNEAQLEKSRLLSDRFSAERPKGSFSTLEIQRTEQGDSAMYLCAGSFQNQPQHFGDGTRLSIL.

This clonotype was seen more than once but under ten times. The rearrangement links TRBV30 to TRBJ2-3; D ambiguous. CDR3 size: 11 residues. V lost 0 bases to trimming and J lost 5 bases, with 3 bases between them. Germline V gene sequence: CDR1 GTSNPN, CDR2 SVGIG (reference sequence). The CDR3 sequence: CAWSVKDTQYF. CDR3 nucleotides: TGTGCCTGGAGTGTAAAAGATACGCAGTATTTT.

This clonotype was detected many times. The chain links TRBV5-1 to TRBJ2-1, with 8 positions matching TRBD1. The CDR3 has 14 residues. Trimming took 0 bases from V and 10 from J; bases not matched to a gene: 6. Germline V lookup: CDR1 SGHRS, CDR2 YFSETQ. For the CDR3, the DNA is TGCGCCAGCAGCTTGGCGGCAGGGGGCGGAGAGCAGTTCTTC. Its translation: CASSLAAGGGEQFF.

This clonotype was detected only a few times. V and J are TRBV30 and TRBJ2-3; no clear D. Germline CDR1 is GTSNPN and CDR2 is SVGIG (reference sequence). V lost 1 base and J 5 bases, leaving 4 bases between the germline ends. The CDR3 runs 11 residues. The CDR3 protein is CAWSDLDTQYF. The CDR3 DNA follows: TGTGCCTGGAGTGATCTAGATACGCAGTATTTT. Together with reference TRBV30 and TRBJ2-3, the CDR3 gives the full variable domain: SQTIHQWPATLVQPVGSPLSLECTVEGTSNPNLYWYRQAAGRGLQLLFYSVGIGQISSEVPQNLSASRPQDRQFILSSKKLLLSDSGFYLCAWSDLDTQYFGPGTRLTVL.

This clonotype was seen ten or more times. The chain has TRBV20-1 and TRBJ1-5, with D possibly being TRBD1 (5 bases). Germline V gives CDR1 DFQATT, CDR2 SNEGSKA (reference sequence). This CDR3 is 13 amino acids long. V was cut by 4 bases and J by 0 bases, with 7 bases left in between. The CDR3 DNA follows: TGCAGTGCTACCGACAGTAGCAATCAGCCCCAGCATTTT. Amino acids: CSATDSSNQPQHF.

This clonotype was picked up many times. The genes are TRBV12-3 or TRBV12-4 and TRBJ1-2; 8 bases are a match to TRBD1. The CDR3 is 15 residues long. The ends lost 0 bases at V and 6 bases at J; junction bases unmatched: 6. CDR3 region: CASSLAVSGGDGYTF. CDR3 nucleotide sequence: TGTGCCAGCAGTTTAGCGGTATCAGGGGGCGATGGCTACACCTTC.

This clonotype has ten or more counts. This rearrangement joins TRBV2 to TRBJ1-4; 7 bases align to TRBD1. Germline V CDR1 and CDR2: SNHLY, FYNNEI. Trimming at V came to 6 bases and at J to 4 bases, leaving 8 bases not matched to a gene. The CDR3 has 15 residues. CDR3 amino acids: CASSATGLSNEKLFF. CDR3 coding DNA: TGTGCCAGCAGCGCGACAGGGTTGAGTAATGAAAAACTGTTTTTT. Full variable domain (outside the CDR3, taken from reference TRBV2 and TRBJ1-4): EPEVTQTPSHQVTQMGQEVILRCVPISNHLYFYWYRQILGQKVEFLVSFYNNEISEKSEIFDDQFSVERPDGSNFTLKIRSTKLEDSAMYFCASSATGLSNEKLFFGSGTQLSVL.

Points on this clonotype: Since no conserved phenylalanine or tryptophan closes the CDR3, a read error is the likely cause. The chain has TRBV12-3 or TRBV12-4 and TRBJ2-5; 9 bases agree with TRBD2. CDR3 size: 14 residues. The CDR3 spells CVSSQSGGYKTQYI. CDR3 in DNA: TGTGTCAGCAGCCAAAGCGGGGGGTACAAGACCCAGTACATC.

This rearrangement joins TRBV11-2 to TRBJ1-2, with D unclear. V dropped 0 bases and J dropped 7 bases, with 18 bases sitting between them. The CDR3 runs to 16 residues. Germline V lookup: CDR1 SGHAT, CDR2 FQNNGV. The CDR3 here is CASSLERGEFYGGYTF. DNA for the CDR3: TGTGCCAGCAGCTTAGAGCGCGGGGAATTCTATGGTGGCTACACCTTC.

This clonotype was counted at least ten times. This rearrangement joins TRBV7-3 to TRBJ2-1; 11 nucleotides align to TRBD2. V dropped 5 bases and J dropped 10; count of bases not matched to a gene: 19. This CDR3 has 18 amino acids. Germline loops: CDR1 SGHTA, CDR2 FQGTGA. DNA of the CDR3: TGTGCCAGCAGCCCTCCTCCCCAATTGACTAGCGGGGTTACGGAGCAGTTCTTC. Encoded protein: CASSPPPQLTSGVTEQFF. The variable domain in full, with the rest retrieved from reference TRBV7-3 and TRBJ2-1, is GAGVSQTPSNKVTEKGKYVELRCDPISGHTALYWYRQSLGQGPEFLIYFQGTGAADDSGLPNDRFFAVRPEGSVSTLKIQRTERGDSAVYLCASSPPPQLTSGVTEQFFGPGTRLTVL.

This clonotype was seen at least ten times. V and J are TRBV20-1 and TRBJ2-3, with D hard to call. The CDR3 contains 14 residues. Deletions cut 6 bases from V and 0 bases from J, with 13 bases between. Per germline, CDR1 DFQATT and CDR2 SNEGSKA (reference sequence). The chain's CDR3 is CSAVQVGSTDTQYF. DNA for the CDR3: TGCAGTGCCGTCCAAGTAGGGAGCACAGATACGCAGTATTTT.

This clonotype was picked up many times. The chain has TRBV2 and TRBJ2-3; 8 bases agree with TRBD1. V shed 7 bases, J shed 3 bases, and the junction held 9 bases outside the gene matches. There are 15 residues in the CDR3. The germline CDR1 and CDR2 sequences are SNHLY and FYNNEI. The CDR3: CASTPRTGSTDTQYF. The DNA of the CDR3 is TGTGCCAGCACCCCGAGGACAGGGTCTACAGATACGCAGTATTTT.

In this sample, this clonotype turned up many times. The genes are TRBV2 and TRBJ2-3; the D is unclear. Germline V gives CDR1 SNHLY, CDR2 FYNNEI. Trimming left V 5 bases short and J 9 bases short, with 12 bases between. The CDR3 loop spans 12 amino acids. CDR3 DNA: TGTGCCAGCAGTACCCCCCGGTCGACGCAGTATTTT. Translating it yields CASSTPRSTQYF.